This passage covers 16 T cell receptor beta chains from one sample sequenced in a study of cytomegalovirus exposure and HLA in healthy donors. Primers included in the PCR were 60 Vbeta and 13 Jbeta primers. Profiling relied on immunoSEQ multiplex PCR, and the TCRdb table lists in-frame clones only, not all of them. The sample consists of 200,000 to 250,000 clones, 65% to 80% of them appearing once. Sequencing used PBMCs. These receptors were obtained from a middle-aged man in good health and CMV-seronegative.

The chain combines TRBV4-3 with TRBJ2-3; D is possibly TRBD1 (6 bases). Trimming took off 3 bases at V and 7 bases at J, with 14 bases between the two ends. The germline V gene encodes CDR1 LGHNA and CDR2 YSLEER. The CDR3 contains 14 residues. The CDR3 loop reads CASSQEQGSNTQYF. CDR3 coding DNA: TGCGCCAGCAGCCAGGAACAGGGATCTAATACGCAGTATTTT.

Here the CDR3 reads CASSFVAGDTDTQYF. CDR3 nucleotides: TGTGCCAGCAGCTTTGTAGCGGGGGACACAGATACGCAGTATTTT. The rearrangement links TRBV7-9 to TRBJ2-3; 9 bases align to TRBD2. The CDR3 length is 15 residues. Germline V gene lookup returns CDR1 SEHNR and CDR2 FQNEAQ (reference sequence). The V and J ends lost 3 bases and 2 bases, in that order; junction bases with no gene match: 3.

The rearrangement links TRBV2 to TRBJ1-2; 7 nucleotides match TRBD1. V dropped 4 bases and J dropped 3; count of bases not matched to a gene: 2. The CDR3 runs 13 residues. Germline CDR1 is SNHLY and CDR2 is FYNNEI. The CDR3 region has the DNA TGTGCCAGCAGTGTAACAGGGGACTATGGCTACACCTTC. This translates into CASSVTGDYGYTF.

The gene calls are TRBV2 and TRBJ2-3, with D maybe TRBD2 (6 bases). V gave up 2 bases and J gave up 6 bases, with 21 bases separating them. CDR3 length: 17 amino acids. Germline CDR1 reads SNHLY; CDR2 reads FYNNEI. CDR3 coding DNA: TGTGCCAGCAGTGAACCTGTGGGGAGGCAGGGACGGGATACGCAGTATTTT. Amino acids: CASSEPVGRQGRDTQYF.

The CDR3 here is CASSLTSRSSTDTQYF. The CDR3 nucleotides are TGTGCCAGCAGCCTTACATCACGGAGTAGCACAGATACGCAGTATTTT. The chain carries TRBV7-2 and TRBJ2-3; no definite D call. Germline CDR1 and CDR2: SGHTA and FQGNSA. CDR3 length: 16 amino acids. V was trimmed by 5 bases and J by 0 bases, leaving 15 bases between them.

This chain uses TRBV29-1 with TRBJ2-7; 10 bases align to TRBD1. The CDR3 runs to 12 residues. The V segment lost 7 bases and the J segment 4 bases; nucleotides outside the gene matches: 4. From germline, CDR1 is SQVTM and CDR2 ANQGSEA. The CDR3 loop is CSAGTGVYEQYF. CDR3 nucleotide sequence: TGCAGCGCCGGGACAGGGGTGTACGAGCAGTACTTC.

The rearrangement uses TRBV18 and TRBJ1-1, with D possibly being TRBD1 (6 bases). The CDR3 consists of 15 residues. Germline V gene lookup returns CDR1 KGHSH and CDR2 LQKENI. V shed 4 bases and J shed 1 base, with 13 bases lying between them. The CDR3 is CASSQSVTGNTEAFF. The CDR3 DNA sequence: TGTGCCAGCTCACAGTCCGTGACAGGGAACACTGAAGCTTTCTTT. Combining the CDR3 with reference TRBV18 and TRBJ1-1 gives the whole variable domain NAGVMQNPRHLVRRRGQEARLRCSPMKGHSHVYWYRQLPEEGLKFMVYLQKENIIDESGMPKERFSAEFPKEGPSILRIQQVVRGDSAAYFCASSQSVTGNTEAFFGQGTRLTVV.

The chain is built from TRBV29-1 and TRBJ1-3, with TRBD1 matching 8 bases. CDR1 SQVTM and CDR2 ANQGSEA come from the germline V gene. The CDR3 is 14 residues long. The junction had 5 bases not matched to a gene; V was cut back by 7 bases and J by 0 bases. CDR3 amino acids: CSAGTGPSGNTIYF. For the CDR3, the DNA is TGCAGCGCCGGGACAGGACCCTCTGGAAACACCATATATTTT.

The chain uses TRBV5-4 and TRBJ2-1, with 13 bases identical to TRBD2. Trimming removed 4 bases from V and 4 bases from J; junction bases left unmatched: 5. Germline V gives CDR1 SGHNT, CDR2 YYREEE (reference sequence). The CDR3 consists of 16 residues. The CDR3 DNA follows: TGTGCCAGCAGCACTGGGACTAGCGGGGTATACAATGAGCAGTTCTTC. Amino acids: CASSTGTSGVYNEQFF.

The J gene is TRBJ1-2, the V gene TRBV5-1; D ambiguous. The V gene's germline CDR1 is SGHRS and CDR2 YFSETQ. V was clipped by 0 bases and J by 6 bases, with 15 bases between them. This CDR3 is 15 amino acids long. For the CDR3, the DNA is TGCGCCAGCAGCTTGGCCGATGTAACAAGTGATGGCTACACCTTC. This encodes CASSLADVTSDGYTF.

The rearrangement links TRBV10-3 to TRBJ1-2; D is unclear. There are 13 residues in the CDR3. Germline CDR1 is ENHRY and CDR2 is SYGVKD. V was trimmed by 4 bases and J by 2 bases, leaving 8 bases between them. This CDR3 is CAISVANNYGYTF. In nucleotides, the CDR3 is TGTGCCATCAGTGTCGCTAACAACTATGGCTACACCTTC.

The rearrangement uses TRBV7-9 and TRBJ1-2, with 9 bases matching TRBD1. V was clipped by 3 bases and J by 4 bases; unmatched bases: 9. CDR1 SEHNR and CDR2 FQNEAQ come from the germline V gene (reference sequence). The CDR3 sequence is 16 residues long. The CDR3: CASSFPPGQGGYGYTF. CDR3 in DNA: TGTGCCAGCAGCTTTCCCCCGGGACAGGGAGGCTATGGCTACACCTTC.

V usage is TRBV9 and J usage is TRBJ2-3; weak D call: TRBD1 (6 bases). This CDR3 contains 13 residues. The germline V and J ends were trimmed by 4 bases and 9 bases, with 15 bases remaining between them. Germline assignment: CDR1 SGDLS and CDR2 YYNGEE. The CDR3 sequence: CASSSRNRDTQYF. In DNA form, the CDR3 reads TGTGCCAGCAGCTCCCGAAACAGGGACACGCAGTATTTT.

J is TRBJ1-2 and V is TRBV19; no clear D gene. This CDR3 region has 16 residues. V gave up 1 base and J gave up 0 bases, with 12 bases separating them. CDR1 is LNHDA, CDR2 SQIVND, per germline (reference sequence). CDR3 nucleotide sequence: TGTGCCAGTAGTATAGGAGGCAGCCTAACTAACTATGGCTACACCTTC. Residues: CASSIGGSLTNYGYTF.

The chain links TRBV28 to TRBJ2-7; 13 nucleotides agree with TRBD2. With 5 bases clipped from V and 2 bases from J, the junction kept 3 bases outside the gene matches. There are 15 residues in the CDR3. The germline V gene has CDR1 MDHEN and CDR2 SYDVKM. The CDR3 DNA follows: TGTGCCAGCAGTGAAGGACTAGCGGGAGCCTACGAGCAGTACTTC. It is translated as CASSEGLAGAYEQYF.

This rearrangement joins TRBV27 to TRBJ2-5; TRBD1 might be the D (5 bases). CDR1 and CDR2 from the germline V gene are MNHEY and SMNVEV (reference sequence). V was shortened by 6 bases and J by 0 bases, with 8 bases between the two germline ends. This CDR3 has 13 residues. CDR3: CASRWTNQETQYF. The CDR3, as DNA: TGTGCCAGCAGGTGGACAAACCAAGAGACCCAGTACTTC.